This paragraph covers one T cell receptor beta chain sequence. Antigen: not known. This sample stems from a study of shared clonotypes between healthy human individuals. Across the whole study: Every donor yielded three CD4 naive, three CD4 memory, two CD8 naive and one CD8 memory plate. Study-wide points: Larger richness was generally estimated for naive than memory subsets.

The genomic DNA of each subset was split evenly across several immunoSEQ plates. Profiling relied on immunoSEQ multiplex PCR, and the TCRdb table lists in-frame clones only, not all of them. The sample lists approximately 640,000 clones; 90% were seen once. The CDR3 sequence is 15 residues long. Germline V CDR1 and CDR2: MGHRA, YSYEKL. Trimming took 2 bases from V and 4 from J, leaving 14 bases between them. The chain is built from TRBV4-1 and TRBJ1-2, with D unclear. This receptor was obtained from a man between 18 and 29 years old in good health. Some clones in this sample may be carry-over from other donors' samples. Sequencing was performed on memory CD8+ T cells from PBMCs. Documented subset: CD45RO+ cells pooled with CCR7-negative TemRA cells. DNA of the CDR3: TGCGCCAGCAGCCAATTACTCACAGCTTCCTATGGCTACACCTTC. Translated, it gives CASSQLLTASYGYTF.